This TCR beta chain was profiled in a study of blood T cell repertoires in COVID-19. Study in general: Acute-phase and convalescent COVID-19 samples originated in the United States, Italy and Spain.

Method: immunoSEQ multiplex PCR; TCRdb's copy keeps in-frame clones and lacks some. The data contain 250,000 or so clones, 85% to 90% of them singletons. This CDR3 contains 13 residues. V lost 6 bases and J lost 5; bases outside the gene matches: 2. The V gene is TRBV12-3 or TRBV12-4, the J gene TRBJ2-2, with 8 positions matching TRBD2. Specimen: peripheral blood. The TCR comes from a woman aged 35 to 49 who had recovered from COVID-19. CDR3 in amino acids: CASRGTRTGELFF. The CDR3 DNA is TGTGCCAGCAGAGGGACTAGGACCGGGGAGCTGTTTTTT.